Following are 5 T cell receptor beta chains from one sample sequenced in a study of cytomegalovirus exposure and HLA in healthy donors. Vbeta (60) and Jbeta (13) primers were used in the PCR. Data came from immunoSEQ multiplex PCR; TCRdb stores just in-frame clones and leaves some out. Among about 170,000 clones, more than 60% were seen once, and the ten largest hold approximately 3.4%. The specimen was PBMCs. Source of these receptors: a woman between 50 and 59 years old in good health and CMV-seropositive.

CDR3 bases: TGTGCCAGCAGCTCGGTTTCGGGTAATTCACCCCTCCACTTT. It encodes CASSSVSGNSPLHF. The chain couples TRBV7-2 to TRBJ1-6; D unresolved. V was pared by 4 bases and J by 6 bases, with 10 bases between. This CDR3 has 14 amino acids. The germline gives CDR1 SGHTA, CDR2 FQGNSA.

This clone has more than one count but fewer than ten. This chain joins TRBV12-5 and TRBJ1-5; 7 bases line up with TRBD1. The germline V gene has CDR1 LGHNT and CDR2 FRNRAP. Trimming removed 4 bases from V and 5 bases from J; junction bases left unmatched: 2. There are 13 residues in the CDR3. CDR3 sequence: CASGWDRDQPQHF. DNA for the CDR3: TGTGCTAGTGGTTGGGACAGAGATCAGCCCCAGCATTTT.

The genes are TRBV6-6 and TRBJ1-3; D remains ambiguous. V gave up 3 bases and J gave up 4 bases, with 10 bases separating them. The CDR3 totals 14 residues. The germline V gene has CDR1 MNHNY and CDR2 SVGAGI (reference sequence). CDR3 in DNA: TGTGCCAGCAGTTATGAAATGAGGGGAAACACCATATATTTT. Amino acid sequence: CASSYEMRGNTIYF.

The genes are TRBV13 and TRBJ1-3, with 7 bases fitting TRBD1. V shed 6 bases, J shed 3 bases, and the junction held 8 bases outside the gene matches. The CDR3 is 15 amino acids. Looked up from germline, CDR1 is PRHDT and CDR2 is FYEKMQ (reference sequence). The CDR3 spells CASSSDRAFGNTIYF. Written as DNA, the CDR3 is TGTGCCAGCAGTTCCGACAGGGCTTTTGGAAACACCATATATTTT.

The chain joins TRBV9 to TRBJ2-7; a possible D gene is TRBD1 (5 bases). V lost 0 bases to trimming and J lost 5 bases, with 12 bases between them. The CDR3 has 14 amino acids. Germline V gene sequence: CDR1 SGDLS, CDR2 YYNGEE. The CDR3 protein is CASSVGTNLNEQYF. In DNA form, the CDR3 reads TGTGCCAGCAGCGTAGGGACAAACCTCAACGAGCAGTACTTC.